This entry lists 21 T cell receptor beta chains sequenced from one sample in a study of vaccination and CD4 T cells after COVID-19. Scientists ran DNA taken from cultured CD4+ T cells through the Oncomine TCR Beta short-read assay for sequencing. TCRdb redid the calling of the PCR reads with MiXCR, one entry per CDR3 protein. The top ten hold 88% of the sample, which has roughly 1,800 distinct CDR3 sequences, about two thirds seen once. Specified treatment: roughly 10-day PBMC culture with coronavirus spike peptide pools or control peptides (ViraFEST assay). No antigens are known for them. This specimen was CD4+ T cells from blood, cultured in vitro, taken after SARS-CoV-2 vaccination. These receptors were collected from a human donor who had recovered from COVID-19.

The chain recombines TRBV6-1 with TRBJ2-2; D possibly uses TRBD1 or TRBD2 (5 bases each). The CDR3 length is 15 residues. Germline V gene data show CDR1 as MNHNS and CDR2 as SASEGT. Trimming removed 4 bases from V and 2 bases from J, with 11 bases in between. DNA of the CDR3: TGTGCCAGCAGTGTAGGGACGCTCAACACCGGGGAGCTGTTTTTT. Residues: CASSVGTLNTGELFF.

The gene calls are TRBV7-3 and TRBJ2-5, with no clear D. Deletions cut 5 bases from V and 1 base from J, with 8 bases between. The CDR3 loop spans 13 amino acids. CDR1 is SGHTA, CDR2 FQGTGA, per germline. The chain's CDR3 is CASSLWGQETQYF. The DNA of the CDR3 is TGTGCCAGCAGCCTCTGGGGCCAAGAGACCCAGTACTTC.

This chain joins TRBV20-1 and TRBJ1-3; D call uncertain. The CDR3 spans 14 residues. Germline values: CDR1 DFQATT, CDR2 SNEGSKA (reference sequence). Deletions cut 0 bases from V and 0 bases from J, with 6 bases between. The CDR3 nucleotides read TGCAGTGCTAGAGATATAGACTCTGGAAACACCATATATTTT. This gives the protein CSARDIDSGNTIYF.

V is TRBV20-1 and J is TRBJ1-1; TRBD1 matches 8 bases. The CDR3 consists of 17 residues. Germline-derived CDR1 and CDR2 are DFQATT and SNEGSKA (reference sequence). The trim removed 0 bases at V and 0 bases at J, leaving 9 bases unmatched. CDR3 amino acids: CSARDYGPQGVNTEAFF. DNA of the CDR3: TGCAGTGCTAGAGATTATGGCCCACAGGGGGTGAACACTGAAGCTTTCTTT.

The J gene is TRBJ2-1, the V gene TRBV7-9, with no clear D. The V end was cut by 4 bases, the J end by 8 bases, with 6 bases between. Germline loops: CDR1 SEHNR, CDR2 FQNEAQ (reference sequence). There are 11 residues in the CDR3. The CDR3 nucleotides read TGTGCCAGCAGCTCGGTTGATGAGCAGTTCTTC. It is translated as CASSSVDEQFF.

The chain combines TRBV7-9 with TRBJ1-3; D perhaps matches TRBD1 (5 bases). The V and J ends lost 1 base and 0 bases respectively, with 10 bases between them. CDR3 length equals 16 residues. Germline CDR1 is SEHNR and CDR2 is FQNEAQ (reference sequence). The CDR3 loop is CASSLVFRDSGNTIYF. For the CDR3, the DNA is TGTGCCAGCAGCTTAGTGTTCAGGGACTCTGGAAACACCATATATTTT.

This clonotype was seen more than once but under ten times. The chain couples TRBV7-2 to TRBJ1-1, with unresolved D. Germline V lookup: CDR1 SGHTA, CDR2 FQGNSA. This CDR3 comprises 13 residues. Trimming took 2 bases from V and 2 from J, leaving 6 bases between them. The CDR3: CASSLRANTEAFF. CDR3 nucleotide sequence: TGTGCCAGCAGCTTAAGAGCCAACACTGAAGCTTTCTTT. The full variable domain, completed using reference TRBV7-2 and TRBJ1-1, is GAGVSQSPSNKVTEKGKDVELRCDPISGHTALYWYRQSLGQGLEFLIYFQGNSAPDKSGLPSDRFSAERTGGSVSTLTIQRTQQEDSAVYLCASSLRANTEAFFGQGTRLTVV.

This clonotype has only a few counts. The chain couples TRBV21-1 to TRBJ1-6; the D call in the table, TRBD1, was not verified against the DNA. TRBV21-1 is an annotated pseudogene. The CDR3 length is 17 residues. The CDR3 reads CASSKARDRGTNSPLHF. CDR3 bases: TGTGCCAGCAGCAAAGCTAGGGACAGGGGGACGAATTCACCCCTCCACTTT.

The chain carries TRBV7-2 and TRBJ1-2; TRBD1 is a possible D gene (5 bases). The germline V gene has CDR1 SGHTA and CDR2 FQGNSA. There are 15 residues in the CDR3. V lost 1 base and J lost 4, with 13 bases in between. CDR3 sequence: CASSLGAGKGYGYTF. For the CDR3, the DNA is TGTGCCAGCAGCTTAGGGGCAGGGAAAGGCTATGGCTACACCTTC.

The V call is TRBV19, the J call TRBJ1-5; 8 nucleotides agree with TRBD1. The germline gives CDR1 LNHDA, CDR2 SQIVND (reference sequence). The CDR3 consists of 17 residues. V dropped 3 bases and J dropped 0; count of bases not matched to a gene: 7. This CDR3 reads CASSIGSGGISNQPQHF. In nucleotides, the CDR3 is TGTGCCAGTAGTATCGGATCAGGGGGCATTAGCAATCAGCCCCAGCATTTT.

The chain recombines TRBV10-3 with TRBJ2-5; the match to TRBD1 covers 12 bases. This CDR3 has 15 residues. The germline V gene has CDR1 ENHRY and CDR2 SYGVKD. Trimming cost V 9 bases and J 4 bases; bases outside gene matches: 9. CDR3 nucleotides: TGTGCCATTGGTTCCGGGACAGGGGGCAGAGAGACCCAGTACTTC. Amino acids: CAIGSGTGGRETQYF.

V usage is TRBV11-3 and J usage is TRBJ2-3, with TRBD1 matching 12 bases. Losses at the gene ends were 5 bases for V and 10 bases for J; bases not matched to a gene: 10. The V gene's germline CDR1 is SGHNT and CDR2 YENEEA. This CDR3 has 15 amino acids. This chain's CDR3 is CASSRSGTGGKPQYF. CDR3 DNA sequence: TGTGCCAGCAGCCGTTCCGGGACAGGGGGCAAGCCGCAGTATTTT.

By sample share, this clonotype is hyperexpanded. This chain joins TRBV24-1 and TRBJ2-3; D remains unclear. The CDR3 consists of 13 residues. V was cut by 4 bases and J by 1 base, with 5 bases left in between. Germline loops: CDR1 KGHDR, CDR2 SFDVKD. CDR3 in amino acids: CATSEGGTDTQYF. CDR3 sequence (DNA): TGTGCCACCAGTGAAGGAGGCACAGATACGCAGTATTTT.

The chain couples TRBV20-1 to TRBJ2-5, with TRBD2 matching over 15 bases. There are 15 residues in the CDR3. The germline gives CDR1 DFQATT, CDR2 SNEGSKA (reference sequence). V shed 6 bases, J shed 2 bases, and the junction held 4 bases outside the gene matches. The CDR3 DNA is TGCAGTGCGGGCGGACTAGCGGGGGGGCAAGAGACCCAGTACTTC. Its translation: CSAGGLAGGQETQYF.

The genes are TRBV6-1 and TRBJ1-1; D may be TRBD1 (6 bases). CDR1 and CDR2 from the germline V gene are MNHNS and SASEGT. With 2 bases removed from V and 6 bases from J, the gap between germline ends came to 13 bases. The CDR3 is made up of 14 amino acids. CDR3 in DNA: TGTGCCAGCAGTGAAAACAGGGCGGTCCCTGAAGCTTTCTTT. Its translation is CASSENRAVPEAFF.

The rearrangement uses TRBV20-1 and TRBJ1-1; D unresolved. The CDR3 totals 13 residues. V lost 6 bases and J 0 bases, leaving 11 bases between the germline ends. The germline gives CDR1 DFQATT, CDR2 SNEGSKA (reference sequence). The CDR3 reads CSAASVLNTEAFF. The CDR3 nucleotides read TGCAGTGCCGCCTCGGTCTTGAACACTGAAGCTTTCTTT.

This clonotype was observed a few times. The rearrangement joins TRBV7-2 to TRBJ2-2; D not certain. V was trimmed by 7 bases and J by 8 bases, leaving 8 bases between them. The CDR3 contains 11 residues. The germline gives CDR1 SGHTA, CDR2 FQGNSA. The CDR3 bases are TGTGCCAGCACACGATTGGGGGAGCTGTTTTTT. This codes for CASTRLGELFF.

This chain uses TRBV27 with TRBJ2-2; 8 nucleotides match TRBD1. With 6 bases clipped from V and 2 bases from J, the junction kept 11 bases outside the gene matches. The CDR3 sequence is 17 residues long. Germline lookup yields CDR1 MNHEY and CDR2 SMNVEV (reference sequence). CDR3 in DNA: TGTGCCAGCAGGGTGGGTCAGGGGGCAGTAAACACCGGGGAGCTGTTTTTT. Amino acids: CASRVGQGAVNTGELFF.

This clonotype was seen more than once but under ten times. This chain links TRBV6-2 or TRBV6-3 with TRBJ1-1; D gene unclear. Trimming took off 10 bases at V and 3 bases at J, with 6 bases between the two ends. The length of the CDR3 is 10 residues. Germline CDR1 is MNHEY and CDR2 is SVGEGT. CDR3 nucleotides: TGTGCCACCTATTACACTGAAGCTTTCTTT. Its protein product is CATYYTEAFF.

This rearrangement joins TRBV20-1 to TRBJ2-3; TRBD1 is a possible D gene (5 bases). The CDR3 sequence is 14 residues long. Trimming took 6 bases from V and 0 from J, leaving 13 bases between them. The V gene's germline CDR1 is DFQATT and CDR2 SNEGSKA (reference sequence). In DNA form, the CDR3 reads TGCAGTGCCACAGGTGGCCTTAGCACAGATACGCAGTATTTT. It encodes CSATGGLSTDTQYF.

This clonotype has just a few counts. The genes are TRBV2 and TRBJ1-5, with 9 bases aligning to TRBD1. Germline CDR1 reads SNHLY; CDR2 reads FYNNEI. V lost 5 bases and J lost 2; bases outside the gene matches: 4. CDR3 length equals 15 residues. The CDR3 sequence is CASSPGQGGNQPQHF. CDR3 DNA: TGTGCCAGCAGTCCGGGACAGGGTGGCAATCAGCCCCAGCATTTT. Looking up the rest from reference TRBV2 and TRBJ1-5 gives the full variable domain: EPEVTQTPSHQVTQMGQEVILRCVPISNHLYFYWYRQILGQKVEFLVSFYNNEISEKSEIFDDQFSVERPDGSNFTLKIRSTKLEDSAMYFCASSPGQGGNQPQHFGDGTRLSIL.